The TCR beta chain under discussion was sequenced for a study of blood T cell repertoires in COVID-19 (dated by TCRdb to the early 2020s). Study-level background: Samples covering the acute and convalescent phases of COVID-19 were provided by collaborators in the United States, Italy and Spain. Where available, HLA class I and class II types were obtained from metadata supplied by the sample provider rather than from assay-based typing. Samples came from the ongoing ImmuneRACE study (first 160 participants) plus 1,254 subjects from 6 global collaborators. The prospective study material was composed of cDNA or gDNA derived from T cells, B-cell-depleted T cells, or PBMCs. The repertoires were released in a freely available public database meant as a resource for research on the immune response to SARS-CoV-2. Deeply sampled blood TCRbeta repertoires from subjects exposed to, actively infected with, or recovered from COVID-19 were included in the dataset. A de-identified subject ID, COVID-19 status, age in years and sex were almost always included in the sample metadata. Study-wide conclusions, independent of this receptor: The quantity of clinical and demographic metadata differed by source and by participant and was supplied without curation.

TCRbeta CDR3 regions were amplified from genomic DNA using the immunoSEQ Assay, a bias-controlled multiplex PCR. The authors' analysis ran thus. The number of nucleated cells in each sample was estimated from the amplification of reference gene primers within the assay. Sequence reads were collapsed and filtered to measure the absolute abundance of every unique TCRbeta CDR3 rearrangement. For each sample, productive Simpson clonality was calculated as the square root of Simpson's diversity index across productive rearrangements. TCRdb limited this immuneACCESS table to in-frame rearrangements with V and J called. A share of clones is missing; checked studies link under half to unresolved V genes, and the rest is unexplained. The DNA was the basis for D and trimming; V, J and clone size are from that table. The sample table holds 160,000 or so clones, of which over 80% were seen once. About 8.4% of the sample goes to the ten largest clones.

A note on this clone: Its binding antigen is unknown. No base qualities exist here, and no much larger clone lies one base off it.

The collaborating institutions used their own protocols to collect whole blood in K2EDTA tubes. For TCRbeta analysis, collaborators shipped samples as frozen whole blood, isolated PBMCs, or DNA extracted from either of those sample types. The CDR1 and CDR2 encoded by the germline V gene are SQVTM and ANQGSEA. The CDR3, from cysteine to phenylalanine, totals 14 residues. Just CDR3 DNA is preserved here, 42 bases in frame from base 1. V lost 2 bases and J lost 10 bases, and the count of bases not matched to a germline gene is 10. This chain is built from TRBV29-1 and TRBJ2-1, with TRBD2 identical over 8 junction bases. The sequencing input was peripheral blood. The receptor was derived from a woman in her 70s with acute or convalescent COVID-19. The nucleotides are TGCAGCGTTGAAAAGGAACTAGCGGTGAGAGAGCAGTTCTTC. It encodes CSVEKELAVREQFF.